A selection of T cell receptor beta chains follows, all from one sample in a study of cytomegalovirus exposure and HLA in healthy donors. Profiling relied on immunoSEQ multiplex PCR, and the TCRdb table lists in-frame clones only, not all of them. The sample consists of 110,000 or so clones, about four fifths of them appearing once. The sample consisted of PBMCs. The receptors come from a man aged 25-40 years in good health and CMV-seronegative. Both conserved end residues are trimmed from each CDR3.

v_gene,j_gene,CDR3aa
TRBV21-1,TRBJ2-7,ASSIYPTGVCGYEQY
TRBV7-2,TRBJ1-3,ASSLTGGLFSGNTIY
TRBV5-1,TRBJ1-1,ASSAGGGGTEAF
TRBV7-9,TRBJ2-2,ASSLGTGKTGELF
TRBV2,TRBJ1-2,ASVRQGGGHGYT
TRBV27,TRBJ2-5,ASSSTGGEETQY
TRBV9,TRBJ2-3,ASSVAVRGGVGDTQY
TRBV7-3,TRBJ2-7,ASSFASGTSTYEQY
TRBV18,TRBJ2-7,ASSPGLAGTYEQY
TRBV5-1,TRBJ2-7,ASSLRQGPSEQY
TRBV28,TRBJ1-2,ASSSSTINYGYT
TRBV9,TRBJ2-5,ASSASLAGWEETQY
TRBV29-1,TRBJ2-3,SVPPLLGSGSPRDTQY
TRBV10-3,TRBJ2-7,AIRMALGASSYEQY
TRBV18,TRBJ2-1,ASSGQGDDNEQF
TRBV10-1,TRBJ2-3,ASSETSGGAWTDTQY
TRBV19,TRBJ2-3,ASSASGGGSSTDTQY
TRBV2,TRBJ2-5,ASSHREETQY
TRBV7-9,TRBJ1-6,ASSLVYLGTLNSPLH
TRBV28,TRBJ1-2,ASSFQGGNYGYT
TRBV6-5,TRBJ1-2,ASSFHGQGDYGYT
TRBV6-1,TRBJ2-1,ASSEAGTSGGLYNEQF
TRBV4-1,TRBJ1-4,ASSQIGQGQYEKLF
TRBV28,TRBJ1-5,ASSLGQGLGQPQH
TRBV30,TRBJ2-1,AWSVPRGSLRNEQF
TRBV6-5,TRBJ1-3,ATGGSGNTIY
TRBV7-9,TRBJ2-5,SSWASGETQY
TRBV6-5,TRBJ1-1,ASSYLLNTEAF
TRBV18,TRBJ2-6,ASSPRESGANVLT
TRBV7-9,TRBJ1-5,ASSGPGQNQPQH
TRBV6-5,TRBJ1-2,ASSPLLIEGYT
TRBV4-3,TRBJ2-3,ASSQGGGILDTQY
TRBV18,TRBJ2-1,ASSPTSGGNNEQF
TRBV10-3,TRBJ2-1,AISGQGLGNEQF
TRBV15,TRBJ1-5,ATSLKQGAGNQPQH
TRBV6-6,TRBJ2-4,ASSSRDRGHIQY
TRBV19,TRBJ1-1,ASSTDTEAF
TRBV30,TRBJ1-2,AWSDRDYGYT
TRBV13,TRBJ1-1,ASSLKQGMGTEAF
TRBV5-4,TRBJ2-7,ASSAGTETYEQY
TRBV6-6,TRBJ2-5,ASSYSGSQETQY
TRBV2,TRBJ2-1,ASPPGQDNEQF
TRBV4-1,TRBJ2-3,ASSQQASTDTQY
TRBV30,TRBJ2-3,AWSVPIRLSSSTDTQY